Presented here are 23 T cell receptor beta chains from one specimen sequenced in a study of T cells after yellow fever vaccination. TCRdb called the 5' RACE reads again in MiXCR, with one record for every CDR3 protein. The sample has some 300,000 distinct CDR3 sequences; 8.7% are singletons. This specimen was CD4+ T cells sorted from PBMCs, taken 5 days after the yellow fever booster vaccination. The receptors stem from a man younger than 35 who received the YFV17D yellow fever vaccine.

This clonotype has a handful of counts. V usage is TRBV4-3 and J usage is TRBJ2-5, with D maybe TRBD1 (6 bases). V was cut by 4 bases and J by 5 bases, with 17 bases left in between. The CDR3 has 15 amino acids. Germline V gene sequence: CDR1 LGHNA, CDR2 YSLEER. CDR3: CASSPRWDNVETQYF. CDR3 in DNA: TGCGCCAGCAGCCCGCGGTGGGACAATGTCGAGACCCAGTACTTC.

This clonotype was found a few times. The V gene is TRBV6-6, the J gene TRBJ2-5, with 13 nucleotides matching TRBD2. The germline CDR1 and CDR2 sequences are MNHNY and SVGAGI (reference sequence). V lost 2 bases to trimming and J lost 3 bases; unmatched junction nucleotides: 18. This CDR3 contains 21 residues. The CDR3: CASSYTTGPPTSGGNKETQYF. As DNA, the CDR3 is TGTGCCAGCAGTTACACGACAGGCCCCCCGACTAGCGGGGGGAATAAAGAGACCCAGTACTTC.

The rearrangement uses TRBV5-1 and TRBJ1-6; no definite D call. Trimming took off 2 bases at V and 6 bases at J, with 12 bases between the two ends. The CDR3 runs to 15 residues. Germline CDR1 reads SGHRS; CDR2 reads YFSETQ. CDR3 nucleotide sequence: TGCGCCAGCAGCTTCAATGCAGTCCCTAATTCACCCCTCCACTTT. Encoded protein: CASSFNAVPNSPLHF.

There are a few counts of this clonotype. The chain combines TRBV18 with TRBJ1-1; 7 nucleotides agree with TRBD1. V shed 3 bases, J shed 1 base, and the junction held 5 bases outside the gene matches. This CDR3 has 15 amino acids. CDR1 is KGHSH, CDR2 LQKENI, per germline. As DNA, the CDR3 is TGTGCCAGCTCACCCCCCAACAGGGGGAACACTGAAGCTTTCTTT. It codes for CASSPPNRGNTEAFF.

This clonotype was recorded a few times. The V call is TRBV4-2, the J call TRBJ1-5, with 7 bases aligning to TRBD1. The trim removed 1 base at V and 3 bases at J, leaving 6 bases unmatched. The CDR3 length is 16 residues. CDR1 is LGHNA, CDR2 YNFKEQ, per germline. CDR3 loop: CASSQVSEGANQPQHF. CDR3 DNA: TGTGCCAGCAGCCAAGTGAGTGAGGGGGCCAATCAGCCCCAGCATTTT.

This clonotype was counted a few times. CDR3 protein: CASSQVGRGGGYEQFF. The CDR3 DNA is TGTGCCAGCAGCCAAGTCGGGCGGGGGGGTGGCTATGAGCAGTTCTTC. The chain uses TRBV4-2 and TRBJ2-1, with 9 bases lining up with TRBD2. Trimming took 1 base from V and 8 from J; bases not matched to a gene: 9. Germline loops: CDR1 LGHNA, CDR2 YNFKEQ. The CDR3 extends over 16 amino acids.

This clonotype was observed many times. The CDR3 reads CASSLTGGSNQPQHF. The CDR3 DNA reads TGTGCCAGCAGCTTAACGGGCGGGAGCAATCAGCCCCAGCATTTT. The chain employs TRBV7-3 and TRBJ1-5; D gene ambiguous. The CDR3 runs 15 residues. V was clipped by 0 bases and J by 1 base, with 7 bases between them. The germline V gene has CDR1 SGHTA and CDR2 FQGTGA.

This clonotype appeared a single time. The chain joins TRBV2 to TRBJ1-1, with 7 bases fitting TRBD1. Trimming took 8 bases from V and 5 from J; bases not matched to a gene: 5. The CDR3 has 12 residues. Germline V gene lookup returns CDR1 SNHLY and CDR2 FYNNEI. The CDR3, as DNA: TGTGCCAGCGGCGACAGGGCGACTGAAGCTTTCTTT. Its protein is CASGDRATEAFF.

The chain has TRBV7-7 and TRBJ2-3; D unclear. CDR1 and CDR2 from the germline V gene are SSHAT and FNYEAQ (reference sequence). The CDR3 is 14 amino acids. CDR3 in DNA: TGTGCTACGTCTGGTCTGGCGGTCACAGATACGCAGTATTTT. Its protein is CATSGLAVTDTQYF.

Many counts were recorded for this clonotype. The gene calls are TRBV4-3 and TRBJ1-1; TRBD1 matches at 7 bases. The V segment lost 5 bases and the J segment 3 bases; nucleotides outside the gene matches: 18. The CDR3 consists of 18 residues. Germline CDR1 reads LGHNA; CDR2 reads YSLEER. The CDR3 protein is CASSSRRTSKGAYTEAFF. CDR3 nucleotides: TGCGCCAGCAGCTCCCGGAGGACATCGAAGGGGGCCTACACTGAAGCTTTCTTT.

The table lists this clonotype with many counts. This rearrangement joins TRBV12-3 or TRBV12-4 to TRBJ2-7; no definite D call. V was clipped by 3 bases and J by 4 bases, with 7 bases between them. CDR3 size: 12 residues. This chain's CDR3 is CASSFGEYEQYF. CDR3 nucleotides: TGTGCCAGCAGTTTTGGGGAATACGAGCAGTACTTC.

This clonotype was counted at least ten times. V is TRBV4-1 and J is TRBJ2-3, with TRBD2 matching 8 bases. This CDR3 has 15 amino acids. Germline CDR1 reads MGHRA; CDR2 reads YSYEKL. V lost 1 base to trimming and J lost 5 bases; unmatched junction nucleotides: 5. Written as DNA, the CDR3 is TGCGCCAGCAGCCAAGGCGGGGGGCAAGGAGATACGCAGTATTTT. It codes for CASSQGGGQGDTQYF.

This clonotype has a count of ten or more. This rearrangement joins TRBV7-9 to TRBJ1-1; D may be TRBD1 (5 bases). Germline CDR1 and CDR2: SEHNR and FQNEAQ (reference sequence). The CDR3 is 16 amino acids. Deletions cut 7 bases from V and 3 bases from J, with 21 bases between. The CDR3 loop reads CASTAWGRGHYTEAFF. The CDR3 DNA sequence: TGTGCCAGCACCGCGTGGGGTAGGGGCCATTACACTGAAGCTTTCTTT.

The chain uses TRBV7-2 and TRBJ2-3, with TRBD2 matching 12 bases. There are 15 residues in the CDR3. The V gene end was trimmed by 6 bases and the J gene end by 3 bases; junction bases not matched to a gene: 4. Germline V gene sequence: CDR1 SGHTA, CDR2 FQGNSA. The CDR3 DNA follows: TGTGCCAGCAGGGCTAGCGGGGGGGTAACAGATACGCAGTATTTT. Its protein product is CASRASGGVTDTQYF.

V usage is TRBV3-1 and J usage is TRBJ2-2; a weak D match, TRBD2 (5 bases). Germline values: CDR1 LGHDT, CDR2 YNNKEL (reference sequence). With 2 bases removed from V and 0 bases from J, the gap between germline ends came to 10 bases. This CDR3 region has 16 residues. The CDR3 protein is CASSQPAGTNTGELFF. CDR3 bases: TGTGCCAGCAGCCAACCCGCCGGGACGAACACCGGGGAGCTGTTTTTT.

This clonotype was counted a single time. The chain carries TRBV20-1 and TRBJ2-5; 9 bases agree with TRBD1. The CDR3 runs to 14 residues. Trimming took 3 bases from V and 5 from J; bases not matched to a gene: 7. Germline CDR1 is DFQATT and CDR2 is SNEGSKA (reference sequence). DNA for the CDR3: TGCAGTGCTAGTTACGGGACAGGGACGGAGACCCAGTACTTC. Amino acids: CSASYGTGTETQYF.

This clonotype was seen ten or more times. The chain joins TRBV7-2 to TRBJ2-1, with 9 bases aligning to TRBD2. There are 16 residues in the CDR3. Germline assignment: CDR1 SGHTA and CDR2 FQGNSA. With 1 base clipped from V and 4 bases from J, the junction kept 5 bases outside the gene matches. DNA of the CDR3: TGTGCCAGCAGCTTAGTGCGGGGGGGCCAATACAATGAGCAGTTCTTC. Translation: CASSLVRGGQYNEQFF.

The table lists this clonotype with a few counts. The chain combines TRBV7-2 with TRBJ2-1, with TRBD2 identical over 10 bases. Germline CDR1 reads SGHTA; CDR2 reads FQGNSA. V lost 7 bases and J lost 4; bases outside the gene matches: 7. This CDR3 contains 15 residues. Here the CDR3 DNA reads TGTGCCAGCACCTCTTCTAGCGGGAGTTACAATGAGCAGTTCTTC. It specifies CASTSSSGSYNEQFF.

The rearrangement joins TRBV11-1 to TRBJ2-3, with TRBD1 matching 9 bases. V lost 4 bases and J lost 8; bases outside the gene matches: 7. The CDR3 is 14 amino acids. Germline V gene lookup returns CDR1 SGHAT and CDR2 FQDESV (reference sequence). CDR3 in DNA: TGTGCCAGCAGCTCCCGGGACAGGGAACTTACGCAGTATTTT. It translates to CASSSRDRELTQYF.

This clonotype was counted only a few times. This chain links TRBV18 with TRBJ1-1; TRBD1 might be the D (5 bases). V was shortened by 3 bases and J by 1 base, with 15 bases between the two germline ends. CDR1 KGHSH and CDR2 LQKENI come from the germline V gene. The CDR3 extends over 16 amino acids. The chain's CDR3 is CASSPRGTDGNTEAFF. DNA of the CDR3: TGTGCCAGCTCACCGCGAGGGACTGATGGGAACACTGAAGCTTTCTTT.

This chain links TRBV6-2 or TRBV6-3 with TRBJ1-5; D gene ambiguous. CDR1 is MNHEY and CDR2 is SVGEGT in the germline V gene. V dropped 2 bases and J dropped 3 bases, with 8 bases sitting between them. This CDR3 is 14 amino acids long. CDR3 in amino acids: CASSYPAFNQPQHF. CDR3 in DNA: TGTGCCAGCAGTTACCCGGCATTCAATCAGCCCCAGCATTTT.

The table lists this clonotype with many counts. The J gene is TRBJ2-7, the V gene TRBV2; weak D call: TRBD2 (5 bases). The V end was cut by 8 bases, the J end by 3 bases, with 14 bases between. CDR3 length equals 13 residues. Per germline, CDR1 SNHLY and CDR2 FYNNEI. CDR3 in amino acids: CASGVGRDYEQYV. The CDR3 coding sequence is TGTGCCAGCGGAGTAGGCCGGGACTACGAGCAGTACGTC.

The rearrangement joins TRBV7-2 to TRBJ1-6; 7 nucleotides align to TRBD1. Trimming took 7 bases from V and 6 from J; bases not matched to a gene: 3. Germline loops: CDR1 SGHTA, CDR2 FQGNSA. This CDR3 contains 13 residues. The CDR3 coding sequence is TGTGCCAGCACCCGGGACAGTAATTCACCCCTCCACTTT. Translation: CASTRDSNSPLHF.